Each of the 12 T cell receptor beta chains below was sequenced from the same sample in a study of radiation and T cells in renal cell carcinoma (dated by TCRdb to between 2020 and 2021). The library was made by the immunoSEQ multiplex PCR assay. TCRdb provides this immuneACCESS table in a form limited to in-frame rearrangements. Some clones are lacking; in checked studies, under half of them reflect an unresolved V gene, and why the rest are absent is not known. The sample table lists around 120,000 clones, 80% to 90% of them with a count of one. In total, the top ten clones hold approximately 2% of the sample. The time point tag for this specimen amounts to: blood 2 weeks post-SBRT. What this sample's treatment or condition label stands for: 15 Gy SBRT to primary tumor, nephrectomy 4 weeks later. The source was blood, collected from a patient whose treatment included radiotherapy and nephrectomy. These TCRs come from a woman aged 55 to 70 with renal cell carcinoma.

DNA of the CDR3: TGTGCCAGCAGTACACCGACAGGGCGACCATCTAACTATGGCTACACCTTC. Translated, it gives CASSTPTGRPSNYGYTF. V and J are TRBV28 and TRBJ1-2; 7 bases are a match to TRBD1. V was pared by 5 bases and J by 0 bases, with 12 bases of the junction left unmatched. The CDR3 is 17 amino acids. The germline CDR1 and CDR2 sequences are MDHEN and SYDVKM.

This sequence joins TRBV5-1 and TRBJ1-2; D remains ambiguous. Germline V gene lookup returns CDR1 SGHRS and CDR2 YFSETQ. V shed 6 bases and J shed 2 bases, with 14 bases lying between them. The CDR3 totals 14 residues. CDR3 coding DNA: TGCGCCAGCACCCCCGAAGGAGCGAACTATGGCTACACCTTC. Translation gives CASTPEGANYGYTF.

V gene TRBV7-9 combines with J gene TRBJ2-7; D not certain. Germline V gene data show CDR1 as SEHNR and CDR2 as FQNEAQ (reference sequence). Trimming removed 8 bases from V and 1 base from J, with 12 bases in between. The length of the CDR3 is 13 residues. The CDR3 is CASGKDGSYEQYF. As DNA, the CDR3 is TGTGCCAGCGGCAAAGACGGATCCTACGAGCAGTACTTC.

V is TRBV7-3 and J is TRBJ2-2; D remains unclear. This CDR3 spans 12 amino acids. CDR1 SGHTA and CDR2 FQGTGA come from the germline V gene. With 1 base removed from V and 5 bases from J, the gap between germline ends came to 2 bases. CDR3 loop: CASSLRTGELFF. The CDR3 coding sequence is TGTGCCAGCAGCTTAAGAACCGGGGAGCTGTTTTTT.

The chain joins TRBV5-1 to TRBJ1-1, with D perhaps TRBD1 (5 bases). Germline-derived CDR1 and CDR2 are SGHRS and YFSETQ. This CDR3 has 17 amino acids. V lost 5 bases and J lost 0, with 20 bases in between. The CDR3 loop is CASRRRGEGLMNTEAFF. The CDR3 nucleotides are TGCGCCAGCAGACGCCGGGGTGAGGGACTTATGAACACTGAAGCTTTCTTT.

The table lists this clone with many counts. The chain's CDR3 is CATSRVFAKGYTF. The CDR3 DNA sequence: TGTGCCACCAGCAGAGTTTTTGCAAAAGGCTACACCTTC. The J gene is TRBJ1-2, the V gene TRBV15; no firm D call. CDR3 length: 13 residues. In germline, CDR1 is LNHNV, CDR2 YYDKDF (reference sequence). V was pared by 1 base and J by 8 bases, with 11 bases between.

CDR3 sequence: CASSKEVRLYGNTIYF. CDR3 nucleotide sequence: TGTGCCAGCAGCAAAGAGGTTAGACTTTATGGAAACACCATATATTTT. This rearrangement joins TRBV9 to TRBJ1-3; the D is unclear. V was shortened by 4 bases and J by 3 bases, with 17 bases between the two germline ends. Looked up from germline, CDR1 is SGDLS and CDR2 is YYNGEE. The CDR3 runs to 16 residues. Filled out from reference TRBV9 and TRBJ1-3, the complete variable domain reads DSGVTQTPKHLITATGQRVTLRCSPRSGDLSVYWYQQSLDQGLQFLIQYYNGEERAKGNILERFSAQQFPDLHSELNLSSLELGDSALYFCASSKEVRLYGNTIYFGEGSWLTVV.

V is TRBV6-6 and J is TRBJ2-3; no reliable D call. The CDR3 sequence is 11 residues long. Germline CDR1 and CDR2: MNHNY and SVGAGI (reference sequence). V was shortened by 7 bases and J by 6 bases, with 8 bases between the two germline ends. This chain's CDR3 is CASTQYDTQYF. The CDR3 nucleotides are TGTGCCAGCACCCAATACGATACGCAGTATTTT.

The rearrangement joins TRBV6-6 to TRBJ1-3; D is ambiguous. Trimming cost V 4 bases and J 0 bases, with 7 bases left between them. The CDR3 runs to 14 residues. The germline V gene has CDR1 MNHNY and CDR2 SVGAGI (reference sequence). The CDR3 sequence: CASSSGISGNTIYF. For the CDR3, the DNA is TGTGCCAGCAGTTCAGGCATCTCTGGAAACACCATATATTTT.

J is TRBJ1-1 and V is TRBV5-1; 10 nucleotides line up with TRBD1. The germline CDR1 and CDR2 sequences are SGHRS and YFSETQ. The CDR3 spans 12 residues. The V gene end was trimmed by 4 bases and the J gene end by 12 bases; junction bases not matched to a gene: 6. The CDR3 nucleotides read TGCGCCAGCAGCCCGACAGGGGGCTCGACTTTCTTT. Amino acid sequence: CASSPTGGSTFF.

This clone showed up just once. V usage is TRBV4-3 and J usage is TRBJ2-1, with D maybe TRBD2 (5 bases). Trimming took off 0 bases at V and 12 bases at J, with 18 bases between the two ends. The germline V gene encodes CDR1 LGHNA and CDR2 YSLEER. The length of the CDR3 is 15 residues. CDR3 sequence (DNA): TGCGCCAGCAGCCAAGACTGGGCCTCCGGGGTTTCGCAGTTCTTC. Amino acid sequence: CASSQDWASGVSQFF.

This chain joins TRBV27 and TRBJ2-1, with a possible D match to TRBD1 (6 bases). CDR3 length: 19 amino acids. Germline loops: CDR1 MNHEY, CDR2 SMNVEV (reference sequence). Trimming left V 9 bases short and J 7 bases short, with 34 bases between. The CDR3 protein is CASTYTTGSLAPRGNEQFF. DNA of the CDR3: TGTGCCAGTACCTATACAACAGGGAGCTTGGCCCCTAGAGGGAATGAGCAGTTCTTC.